This TCR beta chain came from a study of CD8 T cells in ankylosing spondylitis. The CDR3 has 15 residues. Trimming at V came to 1 base and at J to 0 bases, leaving 2 bases not matched to a gene. This clonotype was detected a few times. Antigen: not known. It was by quantitative 5'-RACE with molecular barcodes that TCR beta libraries were made. TCRdb reprocessed the 5' RACE reads via MiXCR and lists one record per CDR3 protein. This table has about 250,000 distinct CDR3 sequences, 15% to 20% appearing once. Overall study findings and caveats: Relatively scarce in peripheral blood, disease-linked clones were CD8+. Some of the motif variants had earlier been found in reactive arthritis patients' fluid and blood. Within matched ankylosing spondylitis synovial fluid, disease-linked clones were reportedly significantly enriched.

The receptor was derived from a male donor with ankylosing spondylitis or in good health (not recorded which). Specimen: blood, either unsorted or a sorted T cell fraction (not recorded which). The chain joins TRBV12-3 or TRBV12-4 to TRBJ2-7; TRBD1 aligns across 8 bases. CDR3 nucleotide sequence: TGTGCCAGCAGTTTAGTGGGACAGGTCTCCTACGAGCAGTACTTC. Its translation: CASSLVGQVSYEQYF.